One sample yielded the 26 T cell receptor beta chains listed below, sequenced in a study of blood T cell repertoires in COVID-19. The table came from immunoSEQ multiplex PCR; TCRdb's copy has only in-frame clones and leaves some out. Here the sample spans 360,000 or so clones, more than 85% being singletons. Sequencing was done on a sample of PBMCs or T cells enriched from blood (not recorded which). The receptors here all came from a woman aged 30 to 39 who had recovered from COVID-19.

This rearrangement joins TRBV27 to TRBJ2-2; D possibly corresponds to TRBD1 (5 bases). The ends were cut back, 4 bases at V and 5 bases at J, with 20 bases in the middle. CDR3 length: 17 amino acids. In germline, CDR1 is MNHEY, CDR2 SMNVEV (reference sequence). CDR3 bases: TGTGCCAGCAGTTCCCCCCGGTTAGGGGTCAGTACCGGGGAGCTGTTTTTT. Amino acids: CASSSPRLGVSTGELFF.

The chain uses TRBV18 and TRBJ2-2; no clear D. In germline, CDR1 is KGHSH, CDR2 LQKENI. Between the trimmed V and J ends, which lost 3 bases and 1 base, there was a span of 6 bases. The CDR3 loop spans 14 amino acids. DNA for the CDR3: TGTGCCAGCTCACCGCAGATGAACACCGGGGAGCTGTTTTTT. Translation gives CASSPQMNTGELFF.

J is TRBJ1-1 and V is TRBV10-3; 7 bases align to TRBD1. This CDR3 contains 13 residues. The junction had 7 bases not matched to a gene; V was cut back by 5 bases and J by 7 bases. In germline, CDR1 is ENHRY, CDR2 SYGVKD. The CDR3 protein is CAISTGEFDEAFF. Here the CDR3 DNA reads TGTGCCATCAGTACAGGGGAATTTGATGAAGCTTTCTTT.

This clone was detected once. The gene calls are TRBV9 and TRBJ2-2; TRBD1 matches at 7 bases. Germline assignment: CDR1 SGDLS and CDR2 YYNGEE. The CDR3 totals 15 residues. V shed 2 bases, J shed 5 bases, and the junction held 6 bases outside the gene matches. The chain's CDR3 is CASSVKGALTGELFF. DNA for the CDR3: TGTGCCAGCAGCGTCAAGGGGGCGCTTACCGGGGAGCTGTTTTTT.

The V call is TRBV28, the J call TRBJ1-1; the D is unclear. With 2 bases removed from V and 2 bases from J, the gap between germline ends came to 3 bases. Germline-derived CDR1 and CDR2 are MDHEN and SYDVKM. The CDR3 spans 12 residues. CDR3 DNA sequence: TGTGCCAGCAGTTTACTCAACACTGAAGCTTTCTTT. This encodes CASSLLNTEAFF.

This chain links TRBV5-4 with TRBJ1-5, with TRBD1 as a possible D gene (6 bases). This CDR3 spans 16 amino acids. CDR1 is SGHNT, CDR2 YYREEE, per germline (reference sequence). Trimming pared 7 bases from V and 0 bases from J, leaving 17 bases between. The CDR3 DNA reads as TGTGCCAGCTCCCTGGACAGTCCATATAGCAATCAGCCCCAGCATTTT. This encodes CASSLDSPYSNQPQHF.

The chain is built from TRBV27 and TRBJ2-3, with 7 bases fitting TRBD2. The CDR3 contains 16 residues. Germline loops: CDR1 MNHEY, CDR2 SMNVEV (reference sequence). Trimming cost V 2 bases and J 1 base; bases outside gene matches: 6. Written as DNA, the CDR3 is TGTGCCAGCAGTTTAAGGGCGGGAGTGGGCACAGATACGCAGTATTTT. Translation gives CASSLRAGVGTDTQYF.

The chain couples TRBV4-1 to TRBJ2-3, with 7 bases lining up with TRBD2. Germline V CDR1 and CDR2: MGHRA, YSYEKL. This CDR3 is built from 17 residues. J was trimmed by 1 base and V by 3 bases; bases with no gene match: 10. The CDR3 DNA sequence: TGCGCCAGCAGCCAGATCGTCAGCGGGAACCGCACAGATACGCAGTATTTT. Amino acid sequence: CASSQIVSGNRTDTQYF.

The table lists this clone with a few counts. V and J are TRBV5-1 and TRBJ2-3; TRBD1 aligns across 10 bases. Per germline, CDR1 SGHRS and CDR2 YFSETQ. CDR3 length: 15 residues. The V and J ends lost 3 bases and 2 bases, in that order; junction bases with no gene match: 3. The CDR3 DNA reads as TGCGCCAGCAGCTCCGACAGGGGGCTCACAGATACGCAGTATTTT. Protein: CASSSDRGLTDTQYF.

The chain recombines TRBV5-6 with TRBJ2-5; D may be TRBD2 (6 bases). The ends were cut back, 0 bases at V and 5 bases at J, with 11 bases in the middle. Germline assignment: CDR1 SGHDT and CDR2 YYEEEE. This CDR3 has 14 residues. CDR3 bases: TGTGCCAGCAGCTTGGGAAGACGGGGGGAGACCCAGTACTTC. It encodes CASSLGRRGETQYF.

The gene calls are TRBV11-3 and TRBJ2-1, with a possible D match to TRBD2 (6 bases). Trimming removed 4 bases at V and 3 bases at J, with 16 bases between. CDR3 size: 16 residues. Germline CDR1 SGHNT, CDR2 YENEEA. CDR3 sequence reads: CASSSGGDPFYNEQFF. In DNA, the CDR3 is TGTGCCAGCAGCTCCGGAGGGGACCCGTTCTACAATGAGCAGTTCTTC.

The gene calls are TRBV28 and TRBJ2-7; TRBD2 aligns across 9 bases. The CDR3 has 15 amino acids. Trimming took 1 base from V and 6 from J; bases not matched to a gene: 7. Germline CDR1 and CDR2: MDHEN and SYDVKM. The CDR3 is CASSLLGLAEGEQYF. DNA of the CDR3: TGTGCCAGCAGTTTATTGGGACTAGCCGAGGGCGAGCAGTACTTC.

This chain's CDR3 is CSASPGWVKPQHF. CDR3 coding DNA: TGCAGTGCTAGTCCCGGGTGGGTGAAGCCCCAGCATTTT. The J gene is TRBJ1-5, the V gene TRBV20-1, with D unclear. The germline V gene has CDR1 DFQATT and CDR2 SNEGSKA (reference sequence). The CDR3 extends over 13 amino acids. Trimming shortened V by 3 bases and J by 8 bases, and 14 bases separated the two germline ends.

This chain joins TRBV5-4 and TRBJ1-3, with 8 bases identical to TRBD1. The CDR3 consists of 14 residues. V trimming: 4 bases; J trimming: 4 bases; junction bases outside the gene matches: 4. CDR1 is SGHNT and CDR2 is YYREEE in the germline V gene (reference sequence). The CDR3 reads CASSAGGSGNTIYF. The DNA of the CDR3 is TGTGCCAGCAGCGCAGGGGGCTCGGGAAACACCATATATTTT.

The V call is TRBV12-3 or TRBV12-4, the J call TRBJ1-6; D uncertain. The V end was cut by 3 bases, the J end by 11 bases, with 11 bases between. The CDR3 runs 13 residues. The CDR3 is CASSLEQRAPLHF. Written as DNA, the CDR3 is TGTGCCAGCAGTTTGGAACAGAGGGCACCCCTCCACTTT.

The chain uses TRBV5-1 and TRBJ2-3; tentative D call: TRBD1 (6 bases). Trimming removed 7 bases from V and 2 bases from J, with 14 bases in between. The CDR3 consists of 14 residues. CDR1 is SGHRS, CDR2 YFSETQ, per germline. The CDR3 coding sequence is TGCGCCAGCCAGGGGAACCCGCCCACAGATACGCAGTATTTT. Protein product: CASQGNPPTDTQYF.

This chain joins TRBV2 and TRBJ1-5; 7 bases match TRBD1. There are 14 residues in the CDR3. Germline V gene lookup returns CDR1 SNHLY and CDR2 FYNNEI. Losses at the gene ends were 10 bases for V and 5 bases for J; bases not matched to a gene: 11. The CDR3 protein is CATSKNRGDQPQHF. CDR3 bases: TGTGCCACCTCGAAAAACAGGGGCGATCAGCCCCAGCATTTT. The full variable domain, with the rest looked up from reference TRBV2 and TRBJ1-5, is EPEVTQTPSHQVTQMGQEVILRCVPISNHLYFYWYRQILGQKVEFLVSFYNNEISEKSEIFDDQFSVERPDGSNFTLKIRSTKLEDSAMYFCATSKNRGDQPQHFGDGTRLSIL.

The chain employs TRBV7-9 and TRBJ1-6; 9 bases match TRBD1. The CDR3 runs 15 residues. Germline assignment: CDR1 SEHNR and CDR2 FQNEAQ (reference sequence). Trimming at V came to 6 bases and at J to 6 bases, leaving 6 bases not matched to a gene. The DNA for the CDR3 is TGTGCCAGCAGAACCGGGACAGGGATTAATTCACCCCTCCACTTT. Its protein is CASRTGTGINSPLHF.

J is TRBJ1-6 and V is TRBV10-3, with a tentative D call TRBD1 (6 bases). CDR1 is ENHRY and CDR2 is SYGVKD in the germline V gene. The CDR3 is made up of 15 amino acids. V lost 2 bases to trimming and J lost 7 bases, with 12 bases between them. CDR3 sequence reads: CAISEIGGGNSPLHF. CDR3 DNA sequence: TGTGCCATCAGTGAGATTGGGGGCGGGAATTCACCCCTCCACTTT.

This clone was picked up one time. This chain uses TRBV27 with TRBJ1-2, with D perhaps TRBD1 (6 bases). The CDR3 runs to 15 residues. Deletions cut 2 bases from V and 8 bases from J, with 18 bases between. From germline, CDR1 is MNHEY and CDR2 SMNVEV (reference sequence). CDR3: CASSLALAGVGGYTF. In DNA, the CDR3 is TGTGCCAGCAGTTTAGCGTTGGCAGGGGTCGGGGGCTACACCTTC.

The rearrangement uses TRBV19 and TRBJ1-5; D is unclear. The V and J ends lost 8 bases and 1 base respectively, with 12 bases between them. The CDR3 is 14 residues long. Germline V gene sequence: CDR1 LNHDA, CDR2 SQIVND (reference sequence). CDR3 sequence (DNA): TGTGCCAGTTGGAGGTCCGGGAGCAATCAGCCCCAGCATTTT. This encodes CASWRSGSNQPQHF.

CDR3 amino acids: CASSEFTRLAGGGDTQYF. In nucleotides, the CDR3 is TGTGCCAGCAGCGAATTTACAAGACTAGCGGGGGGCGGAGATACGCAGTATTTT. This chain connects TRBV11-2 to TRBJ2-3, with TRBD2 matching over 13 bases. After removal of 5 bases from V and 5 bases from J, the junction contained 13 bases not matched to a gene. The length of the CDR3 is 18 residues. Looked up from germline, CDR1 is SGHAT and CDR2 is FQNNGV.

This chain links TRBV29-1 with TRBJ1-4, with 7 bases that match TRBD1. Germline assignment: CDR1 SQVTM and CDR2 ANQGSEA. There are 15 residues in the CDR3. V was clipped by 3 bases and J by 1 base; unmatched bases: 5. The CDR3 here is CSVDVSGGTNEKLFF. The CDR3 region has the DNA TGCAGCGTTGATGTCTCAGGGGGAACTAATGAAAAACTGTTTTTT.

CDR3 sequence: CASSHRDGTSSYNEQFF. The CDR3 DNA follows: TGCGCCAGCAGCCATAGGGACGGGACTAGCTCCTACAATGAGCAGTTCTTC. J is TRBJ2-1 and V is TRBV4-1, with TRBD2 matching over 8 bases. CDR3 length: 17 residues. V lost 3 bases, J lost 0 bases, and 7 bases stayed unmatched. Looked up from germline, CDR1 is MGHRA and CDR2 is YSYEKL.

This rearrangement joins TRBV7-6 to TRBJ1-5; TRBD1 is a possible D gene (6 bases). Trimming removed 2 bases from V and 5 bases from J, with 10 bases in between. CDR1 and CDR2 from the germline V gene are SGHVS and FNYEAQ. The CDR3 is made up of 14 amino acids. The chain's CDR3 is CASSLYREDQPQHF. In DNA, the CDR3 is TGTGCCAGCAGCTTATACAGGGAAGATCAGCCCCAGCATTTT.

The rearrangement uses TRBV19 and TRBJ2-7; D is perhaps TRBD1 (6 bases). Germline lookup yields CDR1 LNHDA and CDR2 SQIVND (reference sequence). The CDR3 length is 15 residues. The V and J ends lost 3 bases and 5 bases respectively, with 17 bases between them. The CDR3 DNA reads TGTGCCAGTAGTATGGTGGACAGAATAATCGACGAGCAGTACTTC. Encoded protein: CASSMVDRIIDEQYF.